This TCR beta chain was sequenced for a study of blood T cell repertoires in COVID-19. Original data processing: Estimation of nucleated cell counts relied on the amplification of reference gene primers. TCRdb keeps only in-frame clones here, not all; method: immunoSEQ multiplex PCR. That table gives V, J and clone size, and the DNA gave D and trimming. The sample holds about 130,000 clones; about 74% are singletons and the top ten take approximately 5.9%. This clone has only a few counts. With 11 bases removed from V and 1 base from J, the gap between germline ends came to 14 bases. This CDR3 spans 13 amino acids. Per the germline V gene, CDR1 is SNHLY and CDR2 is FYNNEI.

The origin of this receptor is a man older than 75 with COVID-19, enrolled during active disease. The chain is built from TRBV2 and TRBJ1-1; D not resolved. Sequencing used peripheral blood. The CDR3 here is CADVRGPNTEAFF. The CDR3 DNA is TGTGCCGACGTGCGGGGTCCGAACACTGAAGCTTTCTTT.